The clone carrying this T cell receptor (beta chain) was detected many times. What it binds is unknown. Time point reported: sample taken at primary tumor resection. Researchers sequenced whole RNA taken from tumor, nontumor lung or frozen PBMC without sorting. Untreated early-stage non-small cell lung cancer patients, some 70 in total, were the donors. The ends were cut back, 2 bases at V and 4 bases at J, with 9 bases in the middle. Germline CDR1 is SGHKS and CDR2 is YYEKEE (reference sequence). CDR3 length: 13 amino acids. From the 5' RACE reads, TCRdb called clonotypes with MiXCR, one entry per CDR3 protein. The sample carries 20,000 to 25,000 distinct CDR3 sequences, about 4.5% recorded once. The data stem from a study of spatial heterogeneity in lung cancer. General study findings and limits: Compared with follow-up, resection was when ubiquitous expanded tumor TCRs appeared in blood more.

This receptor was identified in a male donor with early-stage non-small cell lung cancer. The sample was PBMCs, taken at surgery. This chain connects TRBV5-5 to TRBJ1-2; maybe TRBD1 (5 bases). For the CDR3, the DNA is TGTGCCAGCAGCTTTCGGGACGCCTATGGCTACACCTTC. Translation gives CASSFRDAYGYTF.